This TCR beta chain came from a study of radiotherapy plus CTLA-4 blockade in lung cancer. CDR1 is SGHRS and CDR2 is YFSETQ in the germline V gene. The ends were cut back, 5 bases at V and 3 bases at J, with 9 bases in the middle. CDR3 length equals 13 residues. Clones were read by immunoSEQ multiplex PCR, and TCRdb kept only the in-frame ones, dropping some. The table shows around 72,000 clones, with roughly 75% occurring only once. Overall study findings and caveats: TCR clones originating in tumors grew in number in blood after radiotherapy plus ipilimumab. Early clonal dynamics of blood T cells, together with interferon-beta, were reported as the best response predictor.

A note on this clone: Its antigen is not identified.

The TCR originated in a human donor with non-small cell lung cancer who had a complete response to radiotherapy plus ipilimumab. This chain links TRBV5-1 with TRBJ1-3; D uncertain. The sample was peripheral blood, taken from a patient treated with radiotherapy plus ipilimumab. This chain's CDR3 is CASSPYGGNTIYF. The CDR3 nucleotides are TGCGCCAGCAGTCCGTACGGTGGAAACACCATATATTTT.